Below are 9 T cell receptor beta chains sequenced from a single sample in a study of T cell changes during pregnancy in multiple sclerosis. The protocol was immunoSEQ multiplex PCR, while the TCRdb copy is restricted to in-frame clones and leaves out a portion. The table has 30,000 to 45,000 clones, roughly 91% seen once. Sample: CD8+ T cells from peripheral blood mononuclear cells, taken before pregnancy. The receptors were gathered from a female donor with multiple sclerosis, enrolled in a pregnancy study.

The CDR3 coding sequence is TGTGCCAGCAGTTTGGGTGGGACAGGCGATCAGCCCCAGCATTTT. Its translation is CASSLGGTGDQPQHF. The chain joins TRBV6-5 to TRBJ1-5; 8 positions agree with TRBD1. Germline CDR1 is MNHEY and CDR2 is SVGAGI. V trimming: 4 bases; J trimming: 5 bases; junction bases outside the gene matches: 7. The CDR3 covers 15 residues.

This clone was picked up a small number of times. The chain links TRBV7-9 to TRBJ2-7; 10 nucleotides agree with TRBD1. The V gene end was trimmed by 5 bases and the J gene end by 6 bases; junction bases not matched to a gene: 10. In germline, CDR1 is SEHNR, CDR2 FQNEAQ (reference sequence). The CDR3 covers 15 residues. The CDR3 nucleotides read TGTGCCAGCAGCCATCCCGGGGACAGGGGACGCGAGCAGTACTTC. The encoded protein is CASSHPGDRGREQYF.

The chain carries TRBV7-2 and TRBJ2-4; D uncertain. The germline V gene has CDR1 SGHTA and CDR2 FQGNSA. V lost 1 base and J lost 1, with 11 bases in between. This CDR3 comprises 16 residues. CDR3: CASSLELPGAKNIQYF. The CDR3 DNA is TGTGCCAGCAGCTTAGAGCTCCCCGGGGCCAAAAACATTCAGTACTTC.

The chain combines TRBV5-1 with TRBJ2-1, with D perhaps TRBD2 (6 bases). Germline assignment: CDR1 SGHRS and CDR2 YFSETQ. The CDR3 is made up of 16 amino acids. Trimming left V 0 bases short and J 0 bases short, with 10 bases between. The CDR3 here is CASSLVGSGSYNEQFF. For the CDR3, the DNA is TGCGCCAGCAGCTTGGTGGGTAGCGGCTCCTACAATGAGCAGTTCTTC. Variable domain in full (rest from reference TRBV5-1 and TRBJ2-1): KAGVTQTPRYLIKTRGQQVTLSCSPISGHRSVSWYQQTPGQGLQFLFEYFSETQRNKGNFPGRFSGRQFSNSRSEMNVSTLELGDSALYLCASSLVGSGSYNEQFFGPGTRLTVL.

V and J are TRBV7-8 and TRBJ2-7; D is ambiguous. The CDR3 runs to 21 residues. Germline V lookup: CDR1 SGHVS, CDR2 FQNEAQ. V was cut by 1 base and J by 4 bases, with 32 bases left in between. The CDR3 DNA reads TGTGCCAGCAGCTTAGAGTTGACGCTATCGGCGACACGACATAATCCTTACGAGCAGTACTTC. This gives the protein CASSLELTLSATRHNPYEQYF.

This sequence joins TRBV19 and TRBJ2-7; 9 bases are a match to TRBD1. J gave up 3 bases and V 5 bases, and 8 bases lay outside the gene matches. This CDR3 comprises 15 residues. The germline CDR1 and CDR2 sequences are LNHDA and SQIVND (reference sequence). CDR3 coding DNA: TGTGCCAGTAGTCTCGGACAGGGGCGTCGCTACGAGCAGTACTTC. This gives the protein CASSLGQGRRYEQYF.

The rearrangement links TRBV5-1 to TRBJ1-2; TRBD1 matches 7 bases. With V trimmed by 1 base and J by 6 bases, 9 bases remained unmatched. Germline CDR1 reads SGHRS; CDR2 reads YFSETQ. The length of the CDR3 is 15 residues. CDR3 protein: CASSLYQGVVDGYTF. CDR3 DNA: TGCGCCAGCAGCTTGTATCAGGGGGTAGTCGATGGCTACACCTTC.

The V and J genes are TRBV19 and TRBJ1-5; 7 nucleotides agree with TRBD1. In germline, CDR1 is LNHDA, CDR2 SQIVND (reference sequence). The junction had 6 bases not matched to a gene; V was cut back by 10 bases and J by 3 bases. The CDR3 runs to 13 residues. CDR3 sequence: CATQTGANQPQHF. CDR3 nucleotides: TGTGCCACCCAAACAGGGGCCAATCAGCCCCAGCATTTT.

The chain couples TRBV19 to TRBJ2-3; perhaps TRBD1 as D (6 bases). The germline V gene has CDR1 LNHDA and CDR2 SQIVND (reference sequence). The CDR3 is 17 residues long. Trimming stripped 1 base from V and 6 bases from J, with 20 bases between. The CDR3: CASSIATGPRRGDTQYF. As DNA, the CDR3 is TGTGCCAGTAGTATAGCGACGGGTCCGCGTAGGGGGGATACGCAGTATTTT.